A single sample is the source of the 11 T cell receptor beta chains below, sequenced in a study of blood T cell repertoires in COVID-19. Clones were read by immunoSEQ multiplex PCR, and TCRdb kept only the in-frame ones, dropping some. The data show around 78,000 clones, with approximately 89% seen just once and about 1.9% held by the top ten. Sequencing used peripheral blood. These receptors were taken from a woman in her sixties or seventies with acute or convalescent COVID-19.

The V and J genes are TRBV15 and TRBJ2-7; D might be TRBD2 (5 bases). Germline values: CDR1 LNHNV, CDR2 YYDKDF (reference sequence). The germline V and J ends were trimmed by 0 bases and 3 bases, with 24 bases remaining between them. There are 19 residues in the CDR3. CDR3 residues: CATSRDRVTPTGIRYEQYF. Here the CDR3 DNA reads TGTGCCACCAGCAGAGATCGGGTGACTCCGACGGGGATCCGCTACGAGCAGTACTTC.

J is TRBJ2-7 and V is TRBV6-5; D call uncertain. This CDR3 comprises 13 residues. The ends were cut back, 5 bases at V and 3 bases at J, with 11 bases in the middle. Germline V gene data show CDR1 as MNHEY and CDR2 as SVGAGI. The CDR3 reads CASSPGLSYEQYF. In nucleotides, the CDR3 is TGTGCCAGCAGTCCGGGTCTAAGCTACGAGCAGTACTTC.

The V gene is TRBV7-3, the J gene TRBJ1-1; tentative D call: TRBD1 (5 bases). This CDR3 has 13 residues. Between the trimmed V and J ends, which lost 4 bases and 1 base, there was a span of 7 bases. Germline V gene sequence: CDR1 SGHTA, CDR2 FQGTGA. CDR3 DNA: TGTGCCAGCAGCTCACAGGAGAACACTGAAGCTTTCTTT. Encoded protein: CASSSQENTEAFF.

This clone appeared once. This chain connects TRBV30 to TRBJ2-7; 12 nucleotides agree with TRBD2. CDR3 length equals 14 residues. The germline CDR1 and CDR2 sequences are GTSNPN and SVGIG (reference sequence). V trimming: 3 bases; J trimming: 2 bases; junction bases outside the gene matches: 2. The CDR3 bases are TGTGCCTGGAGGCTAGCGGGAGGGCCCTACGAGCAGTACTTC. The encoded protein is CAWRLAGGPYEQYF.

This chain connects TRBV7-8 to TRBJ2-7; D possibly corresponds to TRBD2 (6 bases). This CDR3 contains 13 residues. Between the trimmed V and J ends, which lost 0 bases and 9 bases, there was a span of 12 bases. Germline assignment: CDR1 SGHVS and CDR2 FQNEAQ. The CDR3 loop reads CASSLAEGRGQYF. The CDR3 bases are TGTGCCAGCAGCTTAGCGGAGGGTCGTGGGCAGTACTTC.

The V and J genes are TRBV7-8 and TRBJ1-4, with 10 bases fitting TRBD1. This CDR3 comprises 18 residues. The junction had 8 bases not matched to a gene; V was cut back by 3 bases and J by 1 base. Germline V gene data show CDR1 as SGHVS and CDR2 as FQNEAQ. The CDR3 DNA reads TGTGCCAGCAGCTTCCGACCGGGACAGGGGATAACTAATGAAAAACTGTTTTTT. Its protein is CASSFRPGQGITNEKLFF.

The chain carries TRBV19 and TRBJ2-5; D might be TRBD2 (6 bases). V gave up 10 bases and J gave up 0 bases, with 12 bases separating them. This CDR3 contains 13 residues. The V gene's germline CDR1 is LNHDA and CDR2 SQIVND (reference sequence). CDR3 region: CATTGGNQETQYF. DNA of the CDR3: TGTGCCACCACGGGCGGGAACCAAGAGACCCAGTACTTC.

For the CDR3, the DNA is TGTGCCAGCAGCCGCCGGACAGGGACGAATTCTCGCGAGCAGTACTTC. It encodes CASSRRTGTNSREQYF. The chain employs TRBV7-9 and TRBJ2-7, with 8 bases that match TRBD1. Germline CDR1 reads SEHNR; CDR2 reads FQNEAQ (reference sequence). The V segment lost 5 bases and the J segment 6 bases; nucleotides outside the gene matches: 15. The CDR3 is 16 amino acids.

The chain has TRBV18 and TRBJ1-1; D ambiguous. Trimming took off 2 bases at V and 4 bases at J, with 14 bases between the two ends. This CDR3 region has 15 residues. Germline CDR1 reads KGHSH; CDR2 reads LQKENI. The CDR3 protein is CASSPGRDFSTEAFF. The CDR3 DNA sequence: TGTGCCAGCTCACCAGGGAGGGATTTCAGCACTGAAGCTTTCTTT. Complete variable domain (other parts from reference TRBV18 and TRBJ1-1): NAGVMQNPRHLVRRRGQEARLRCSPMKGHSHVYWYRQLPEEGLKFMVYLQKENIIDESGMPKERFSAEFPKEGPSILRIQQVVRGDSAAYFCASSPGRDFSTEAFFGQGTRLTVV.

CDR3 in amino acids: CASSSRRGTTLYGYTF. CDR3 bases: TGTGCCAGCAGTTCACGTCGTGGGACTACCCTTTATGGCTACACCTTC. V gene TRBV27 combines with J gene TRBJ1-2, with a weak D call TRBD1 (5 bases). The CDR3 is 16 residues long. V lost 4 bases to trimming and J lost 5 bases, with 20 bases between them. Germline V lookup: CDR1 MNHEY, CDR2 SMNVEV (reference sequence).

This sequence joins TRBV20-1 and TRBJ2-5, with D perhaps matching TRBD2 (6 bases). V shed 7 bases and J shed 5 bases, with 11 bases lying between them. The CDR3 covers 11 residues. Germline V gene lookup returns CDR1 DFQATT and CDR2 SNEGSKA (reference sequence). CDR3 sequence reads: CSGGTRETQYF. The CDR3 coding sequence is TGCAGTGGCGGGACGCGGGAGACCCAGTACTTC.